Listed here are 8 T cell receptor beta chains from one sample, sequenced in a study of vaccination and CD4 T cells after COVID-19. No antigen has been assigned to these receptors. Oncomine TCR Beta short-read sequencing was applied to DNA from cultured CD4+ T cells. TCRdb fed the PCR reads into MiXCR, producing one record per CDR3 protein. Found here are 15,000 to 20,000 distinct CDR3 sequences, about 40% of them singletons; the top ten hold 3.7%. The treatment here: approximately 9-day PBMC culture with coronavirus spike peptide pools or control peptides (ViraFEST assay). What was sequenced was CD4+ T cells from blood, cultured in vitro. The origin of the receptors is a human donor who had recovered from COVID-19.

The V and J genes are TRBV6-4 and TRBJ1-5; the match to TRBD1 covers 7 bases. V was pared by 7 bases and J by 6 bases, with 6 bases of the junction left unmatched. The CDR3 runs to 13 residues. From germline, CDR1 is MRHNA and CDR2 SNTAGT. The CDR3 sequence is CASTRQGVQPQHF. CDR3 sequence (DNA): TGTGCCAGCACCCGACAGGGCGTTCAGCCCCAGCATTTT.

This rearrangement joins TRBV28 to TRBJ1-2; 7 positions agree with TRBD1. This CDR3 has 13 residues. The J segment lost 7 bases and the V segment lost 3 bases, leaving 5 bases of the junction unmatched. Germline lookup yields CDR1 MDHEN and CDR2 SYDVKM. CDR3 sequence: CASSLPRGFGYTF. In nucleotides, the CDR3 is TGTGCCAGCAGTTTGCCCAGGGGGTTTGGCTACACCTTC.

The rearrangement links TRBV6-1 to TRBJ2-2, with D tentatively TRBD2 (5 bases). The V gene lost 6 bases and the J gene lost 4 bases, with 12 bases spanning the gap. CDR1 and CDR2 (germline): MNHNS, SASEGT. The CDR3 covers 14 residues. CDR3 residues: CASRVAGGTGELFF. The CDR3 coding sequence is TGTGCCAGCAGGGTAGCCGGAGGCACCGGGGAGCTGTTTTTT.

This clonotype showed up just a few times. The J gene is TRBJ2-3, the V gene TRBV20-1, with D perhaps matching TRBD2 (6 bases). V was trimmed by 7 bases and J by 0 bases, leaving 8 bases between them. Germline CDR1 is DFQATT and CDR2 is SNEGSKA (reference sequence). The CDR3 spans 12 residues. The CDR3 nucleotides are TGCAGTGGACTAGGGAGCACAGATACGCAGTATTTT. Residues: CSGLGSTDTQYF.

This chain links TRBV7-2 with TRBJ2-3; D not certain. With 3 bases removed from V and 5 bases from J, the gap between germline ends came to 3 bases. Germline CDR1 SGHTA, CDR2 FQGNSA. The CDR3 is made up of 11 amino acids. Written as DNA, the CDR3 is TGTGCCAGCAGCTTCGGAGATACGCAGTATTTT. This codes for CASSFGDTQYF.

The J gene is TRBJ2-3, the V gene TRBV27; the match to TRBD1 covers 10 bases. The CDR3 runs to 14 residues. Germline V gene lookup returns CDR1 MNHEY and CDR2 SMNVEV (reference sequence). J gave up 4 bases and V 7 bases, and 5 bases lay outside the gene matches. CDR3 loop: CASKDRGRSDTQYF. CDR3 in DNA: TGTGCCAGCAAAGACAGGGGGCGATCAGATACGCAGTATTTT.

V and J are TRBV11-2 and TRBJ2-5; D remains ambiguous. This CDR3 spans 13 amino acids. Germline V gives CDR1 SGHAT, CDR2 FQNNGV. The V end lost 3 bases, the J end lost 1 base, and 6 bases lay between the germline ends. The CDR3 loop is CASSLEAQETQYF. CDR3 DNA: TGTGCCAGCAGCTTGGAAGCCCAAGAGACCCAGTACTTC.

This clonotype is medium-sized. This chain uses TRBV2 with TRBJ1-5; D remains ambiguous. The V gene lost 3 bases and the J gene lost 0 bases, with 6 bases spanning the gap. Germline values: CDR1 SNHLY, CDR2 FYNNEI. The CDR3 is made up of 14 amino acids. DNA for the CDR3: TGTGCCAGCAGTGACGTCCTTAGCAATCAGCCCCAGCATTTT. Translating gives CASSDVLSNQPQHF.